The clone carrying this TCR beta chain occurred once. The sample belongs to a study of blood T cell repertoires in COVID-19. TCRdb keeps only in-frame clones here, not all; method: immunoSEQ multiplex PCR. The profile shows about 25,000 clones, 88% of them singletons. After removal of 0 bases from V and 7 bases from J, the junction contained 5 bases not matched to a gene. Germline loops: CDR1 MNHEY, CDR2 SVGAGI. The CDR3 contains 15 residues. The chain is built from TRBV6-5 and TRBJ1-5; TRBD1 aligns across 8 bases. Sequencing was carried out using peripheral blood. The TCR comes from a man between 65 and 80 years old in a cohort sampled during active COVID-19. The CDR3 region is CASSYSGQGRQPQHF. The CDR3, as DNA: TGTGCCAGCAGTTACTCCGGACAGGGTAGGCAGCCCCAGCATTTT.